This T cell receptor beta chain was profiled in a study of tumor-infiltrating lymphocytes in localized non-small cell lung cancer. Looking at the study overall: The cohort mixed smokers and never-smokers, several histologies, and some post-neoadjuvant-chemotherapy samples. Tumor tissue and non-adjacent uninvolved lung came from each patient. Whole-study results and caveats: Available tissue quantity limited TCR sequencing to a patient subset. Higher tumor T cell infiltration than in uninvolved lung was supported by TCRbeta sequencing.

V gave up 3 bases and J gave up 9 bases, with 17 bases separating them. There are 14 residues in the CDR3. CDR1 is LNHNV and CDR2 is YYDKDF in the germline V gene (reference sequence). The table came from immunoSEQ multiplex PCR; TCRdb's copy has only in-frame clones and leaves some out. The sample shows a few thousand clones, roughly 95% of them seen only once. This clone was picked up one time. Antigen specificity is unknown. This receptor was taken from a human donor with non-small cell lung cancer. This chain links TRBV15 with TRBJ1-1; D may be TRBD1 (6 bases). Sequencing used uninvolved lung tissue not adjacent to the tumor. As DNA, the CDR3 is TGTGCCACCAGCAGTAACAGAGGGGGAACCAAAGCTTTCTTT. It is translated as CATSSNRGGTKAFF.